Below, one T cell receptor (beta chain) is given with its context. Its antigen is still unknown. V was trimmed by 6 bases and J by 2 bases, leaving 7 bases between them. Germline V gene data show CDR1 as SQVTM and CDR2 as ANQGSEA. The CDR3 runs 11 residues. The sample belongs to a study of early T cells in non-severe SARS-CoV-2 infection. Study information: Sequencing targeted bulk RNA from unsorted whole blood, leaving chains unpaired. General study findings and limits: Private and CD4 specificities were missed by VDJdb matching, skewed to anti-spike CD8.

The library protocol tagged individual cDNA molecules with unique molecular identifiers. TCRdb processed the 5' RACE reads anew with MiXCR; each CDR3 protein has one entry. The table records about 76,000 distinct CDR3 sequences, about 12% of them present only once. The TCR comes from an adult who was a healthcare worker with PCR-confirmed SARS-CoV-2 infection or an uninfected control (not recorded which). The V gene is TRBV29-1, the J gene TRBJ1-2; no clear D. The specimen sequenced was whole blood. As DNA, the CDR3 is TGCAGCGTCCAGCGGAACTATGGCTACACCTTC. As protein: CSVQRNYGYTF.